This is a list of T cell receptor beta chains from one sample in a study of blood T cell repertoires in COVID-19. Clones were read by immunoSEQ multiplex PCR, and TCRdb kept only the in-frame ones, dropping some. The sample lists 350,000 to 450,000 clones, about 85% seen once, with roughly 3.6% in the top ten. The sequenced material came from peripheral blood. These receptors were obtained from a woman younger than 35 with acute or convalescent COVID-19. The conserved cysteine and the conserved F or W are not part of the CDR3 here.

j_call	v_call	cdr3_aa
TRBJ1-4	TRBV6-5	ASIEKGAGEKLF
TRBJ1-2	TRBV28	ASRPGRGRTIYGYT
TRBJ1-5	TRBV12-3/TRBV12-4	ASRVQEGPQH
TRBJ2-3	TRBV4-1	ASSRFDGGSPHTDTQY
TRBJ1-6	TRBV24-1	ATSDLDKHLH
TRBJ1-1	TRBV7-6	ASSLGPDTEAF
TRBJ1-3	TRBV5-1	ASSGAQGSGNTIY
TRBJ1-2	TRBV7-2	ASSLGGGNGYT
TRBJ2-1	TRBV25-1	ASGLAGVDEQF
TRBJ1-1	TRBV10-1	ASSTGTVNTEAF
TRBJ2-3	TRBV9	ASSVEGTDTDTQY
TRBJ2-1	TRBV5-1	ASRPKVAGAYNEQF
TRBJ1-5	TRBV2	ASSYGNQPQH
TRBJ2-2	TRBV19	ASSMRKNTGELF
TRBJ1-6	TRBV6-6	ASSYGQGGYNSPLH
TRBJ1-3	TRBV9	ASSVAAVGNTIY
TRBJ2-6	TRBV3-1/TRBV3-2	ASSQGARGRGANVLT
TRBJ2-4	TRBV27	ASSLLGQILAKNIQY
TRBJ1-1	TRBV9	ASSVRGQSPHEAF